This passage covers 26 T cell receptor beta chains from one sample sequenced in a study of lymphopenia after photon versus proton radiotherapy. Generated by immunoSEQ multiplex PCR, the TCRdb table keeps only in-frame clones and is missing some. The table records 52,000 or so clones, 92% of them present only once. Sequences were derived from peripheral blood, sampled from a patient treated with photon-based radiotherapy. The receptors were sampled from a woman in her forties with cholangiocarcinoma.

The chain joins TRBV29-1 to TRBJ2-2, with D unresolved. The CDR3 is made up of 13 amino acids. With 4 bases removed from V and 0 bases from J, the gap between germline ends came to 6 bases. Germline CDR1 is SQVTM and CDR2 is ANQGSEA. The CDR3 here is CSVGHPNTGELFF. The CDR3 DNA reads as TGCAGCGTTGGGCACCCGAACACCGGGGAGCTGTTTTTT.

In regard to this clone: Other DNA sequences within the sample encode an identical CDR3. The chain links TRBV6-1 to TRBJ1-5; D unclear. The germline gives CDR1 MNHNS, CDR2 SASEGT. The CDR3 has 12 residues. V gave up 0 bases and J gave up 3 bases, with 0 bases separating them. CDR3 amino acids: CASSEANQPQHF. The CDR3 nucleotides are TGTGCCAGCAGTGAAGCCAATCAGCCCCAGCATTTT.

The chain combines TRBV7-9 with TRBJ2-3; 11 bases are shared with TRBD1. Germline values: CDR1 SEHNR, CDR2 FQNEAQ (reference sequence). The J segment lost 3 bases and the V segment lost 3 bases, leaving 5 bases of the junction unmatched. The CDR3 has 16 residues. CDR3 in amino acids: CASSLAGQGVTDTQYF. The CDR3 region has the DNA TGTGCCAGCAGCTTGGCGGGACAGGGGGTAACAGATACGCAGTATTTT.

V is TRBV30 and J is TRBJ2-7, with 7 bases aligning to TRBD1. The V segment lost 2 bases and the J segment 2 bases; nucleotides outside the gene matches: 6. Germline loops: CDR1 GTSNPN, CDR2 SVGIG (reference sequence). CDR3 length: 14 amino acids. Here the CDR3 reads CAWSRDSQAYEQYF. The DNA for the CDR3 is TGTGCCTGGAGTAGGGACAGTCAGGCCTACGAGCAGTACTTC. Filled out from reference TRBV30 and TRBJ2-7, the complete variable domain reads SQTIHQWPATLVQPVGSPLSLECTVEGTSNPNLYWYRQAAGRGLQLLFYSVGIGQISSEVPQNLSASRPQDRQFILSSKKLLLSDSGFYLCAWSRDSQAYEQYFGPGTRLTVT.

The DNA of the CDR3 is TGTGCCAGCAGTTACTCGGGCTCTGGCTACACCTTC. It yields the protein CASSYSGSGYTF. This chain connects TRBV21-1 to TRBJ1-2. TRBV21-1 is annotated as a pseudogene. The CDR3 runs 12 residues.

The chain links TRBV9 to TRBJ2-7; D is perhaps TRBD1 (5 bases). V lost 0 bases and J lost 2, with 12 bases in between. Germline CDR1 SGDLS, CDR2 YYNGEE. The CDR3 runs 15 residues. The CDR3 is CASSVEGVNPYEQYF. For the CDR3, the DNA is TGTGCCAGCAGCGTAGAAGGGGTTAACCCCTACGAGCAGTACTTC. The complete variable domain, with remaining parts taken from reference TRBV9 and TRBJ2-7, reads DSGVTQTPKHLITATGQRVTLRCSPRSGDLSVYWYQQSLDQGLQFLIQYYNGEERAKGNILERFSAQQFPDLHSELNLSSLELGDSALYFCASSVEGVNPYEQYFGPGTRLTVT.

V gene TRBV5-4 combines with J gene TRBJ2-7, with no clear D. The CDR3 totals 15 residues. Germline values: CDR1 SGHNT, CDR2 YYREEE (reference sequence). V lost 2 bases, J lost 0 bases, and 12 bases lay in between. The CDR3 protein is CASSLGLLSSYEQYF. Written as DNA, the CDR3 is TGTGCCAGCAGCTTAGGGCTCTTGAGCTCCTACGAGCAGTACTTC. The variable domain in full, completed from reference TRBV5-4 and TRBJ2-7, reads ETGVTQSPTHLIKTRGQQVTLRCSSQSGHNTVSWYQQALGQGPQFIFQYYREEENGRGNFPPRFSGLQFPNYSSELNVNALELDDSALYLCASSLGLLSSYEQYFGPGTRLTVT.

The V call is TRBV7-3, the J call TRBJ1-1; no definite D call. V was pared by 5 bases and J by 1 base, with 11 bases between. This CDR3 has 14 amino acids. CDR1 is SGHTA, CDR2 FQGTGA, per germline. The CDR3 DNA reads TGTGCCAGCAGCCTACTAGGGCGGAACACTGAAGCTTTCTTT. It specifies CASSLLGRNTEAFF. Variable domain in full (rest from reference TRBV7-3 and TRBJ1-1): GAGVSQTPSNKVTEKGKYVELRCDPISGHTALYWYRQSLGQGPEFLIYFQGTGAADDSGLPNDRFFAVRPEGSVSTLKIQRTERGDSAVYLCASSLLGRNTEAFFGQGTRLTVV.

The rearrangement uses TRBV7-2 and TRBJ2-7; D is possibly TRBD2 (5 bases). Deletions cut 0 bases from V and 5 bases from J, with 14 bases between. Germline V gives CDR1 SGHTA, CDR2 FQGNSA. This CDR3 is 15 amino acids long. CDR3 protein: CASSLAALREHEQYF. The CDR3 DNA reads TGTGCCAGCAGCTTAGCGGCCTTGAGGGAGCACGAGCAGTACTTC. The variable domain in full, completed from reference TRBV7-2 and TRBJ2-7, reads GAGVSQSPSNKVTEKGKDVELRCDPISGHTALYWYRQSLGQGLEFLIYFQGNSAPDKSGLPSDRFSAERTGGSVSTLTIQRTQQEDSAVYLCASSLAALREHEQYFGPGTRLTVT.

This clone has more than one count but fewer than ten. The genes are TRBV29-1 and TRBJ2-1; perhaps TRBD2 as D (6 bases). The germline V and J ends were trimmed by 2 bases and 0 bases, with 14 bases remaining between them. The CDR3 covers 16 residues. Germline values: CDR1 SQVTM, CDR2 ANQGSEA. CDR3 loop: CSVESGETSSYNEQFF. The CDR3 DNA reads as TGCAGCGTTGAATCTGGGGAGACTAGCTCCTACAATGAGCAGTTCTTC.

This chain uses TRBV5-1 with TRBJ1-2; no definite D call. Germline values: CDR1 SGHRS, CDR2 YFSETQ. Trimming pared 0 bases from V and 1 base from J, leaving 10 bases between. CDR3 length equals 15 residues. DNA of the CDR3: TGCGCCAGCAGCTTGGAGGGAGACTTTAACTATGGCTACACCTTC. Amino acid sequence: CASSLEGDFNYGYTF.

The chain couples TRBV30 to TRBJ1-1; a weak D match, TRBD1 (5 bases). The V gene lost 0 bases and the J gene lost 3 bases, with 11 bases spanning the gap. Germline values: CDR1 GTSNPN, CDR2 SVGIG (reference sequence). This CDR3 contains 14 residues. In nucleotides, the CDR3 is TGTGCCTGGAGTGTACGGGGGGAGTACACTGAAGCTTTCTTT. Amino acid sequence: CAWSVRGEYTEAFF.

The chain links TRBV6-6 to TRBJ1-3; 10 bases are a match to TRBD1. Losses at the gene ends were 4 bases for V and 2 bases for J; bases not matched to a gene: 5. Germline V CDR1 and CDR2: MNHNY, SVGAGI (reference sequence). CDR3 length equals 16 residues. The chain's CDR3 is CASSSRDRGAGNTIYF. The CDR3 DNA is TGTGCCAGCAGTTCCCGGGACAGGGGCGCTGGAAACACCATATATTTT.

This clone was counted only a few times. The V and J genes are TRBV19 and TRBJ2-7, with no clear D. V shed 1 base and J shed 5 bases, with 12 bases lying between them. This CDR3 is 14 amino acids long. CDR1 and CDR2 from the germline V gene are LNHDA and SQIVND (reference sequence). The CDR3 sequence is CASSIGTSNHEQYF. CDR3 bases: TGTGCCAGTAGTATAGGGACCTCGAACCACGAGCAGTACTTC.

The CDR3 here is CASSFGTGGVGQYF. The DNA of the CDR3 is TGTGCCAGCAGCTTCGGGACAGGAGGTGTCGGGCAGTATTTT. The V call is TRBV5-6, the J call TRBJ2-3; 8 bases are shared with TRBD1. From germline, CDR1 is SGHDT and CDR2 YYEEEE. With V trimmed by 2 bases and J by 11 bases, 10 bases remained unmatched. The CDR3 runs to 14 residues.

CDR3 sequence: CASSSEFETGDYEQYF. The CDR3 DNA follows: TGTGCCAGTAGTAGTGAGTTCGAGACAGGGGACTACGAGCAGTACTTC. J is TRBJ2-7 and V is TRBV19; TRBD1 agrees at 8 bases. The CDR3 covers 16 residues. With V trimmed by 4 bases and J by 3 bases, 11 bases remained unmatched. In germline, CDR1 is LNHDA, CDR2 SQIVND (reference sequence).

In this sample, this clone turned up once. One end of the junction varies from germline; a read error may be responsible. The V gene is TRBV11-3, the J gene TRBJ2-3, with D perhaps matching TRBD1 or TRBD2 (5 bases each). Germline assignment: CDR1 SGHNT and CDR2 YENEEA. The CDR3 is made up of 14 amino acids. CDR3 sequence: CASSLDPGADTQYF. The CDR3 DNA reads TGTGCCAGCAGCCTAGATCCCGGGGCGGATACGCAGTATTTT.

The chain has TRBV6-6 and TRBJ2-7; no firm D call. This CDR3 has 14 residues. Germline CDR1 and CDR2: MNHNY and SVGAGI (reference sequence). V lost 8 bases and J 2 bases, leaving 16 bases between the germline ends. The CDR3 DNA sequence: TGTGCCAGCGTACGGCAGCCGAGAACCTACGAGCAGTACTTC. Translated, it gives CASVRQPRTYEQYF.

The CDR3 region has the DNA TGTGCCATCCTAGGGGACAATATCGACAATGAGCAGTTCTTC. It specifies CAILGDNIDNEQFF. The chain uses TRBV10-3 and TRBJ2-1; tentatively, D is TRBD1 (6 bases). Germline assignment: CDR1 ENHRY and CDR2 SYGVKD. The ends were cut back, 8 bases at V and 5 bases at J, with 16 bases in the middle. The CDR3 extends over 14 amino acids.

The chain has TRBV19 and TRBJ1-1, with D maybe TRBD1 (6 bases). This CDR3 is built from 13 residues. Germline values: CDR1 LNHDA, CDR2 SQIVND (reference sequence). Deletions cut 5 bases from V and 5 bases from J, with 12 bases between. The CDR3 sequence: CASSPRGSTEAFF. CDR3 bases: TGTGCCAGTAGTCCCAGGGGAAGTACTGAAGCTTTCTTT.

CDR3 in DNA: TGTGCCAGCAGTGTCCCCGAGGGAAATGGTGGCAATCAGCCCCAGCATTTT. Its protein product is CASSVPEGNGGNQPQHF. The J gene is TRBJ1-5, the V gene TRBV28; D call uncertain. V was cut by 5 bases and J by 2 bases, with 19 bases left in between. Germline V CDR1 and CDR2: MDHEN, SYDVKM. This CDR3 is built from 17 residues. The full variable domain, completed using reference TRBV28 and TRBJ1-5, is DVKVTQSSRYLVKRTGEKVFLECVQDMDHENMFWYRQDPGLGLRLIYFSYDVKMKEKGDIPEGYSVSREKKERFSLILESASTNQTSMYLCASSVPEGNGGNQPQHFGDGTRLSIL.

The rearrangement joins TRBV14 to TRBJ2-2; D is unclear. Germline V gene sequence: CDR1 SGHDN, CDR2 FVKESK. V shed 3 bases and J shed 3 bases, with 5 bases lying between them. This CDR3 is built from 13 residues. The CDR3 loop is CASSHRYTGELFF. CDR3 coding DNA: TGTGCCAGCAGCCATCGCTACACCGGGGAGCTGTTTTTT.

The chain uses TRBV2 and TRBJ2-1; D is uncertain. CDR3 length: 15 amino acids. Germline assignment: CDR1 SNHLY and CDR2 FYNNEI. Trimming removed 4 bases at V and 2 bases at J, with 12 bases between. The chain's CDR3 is CASSGASPTYNEQFF. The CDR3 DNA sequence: TGTGCCAGCAGTGGGGCCTCCCCTACCTACAATGAGCAGTTCTTC.

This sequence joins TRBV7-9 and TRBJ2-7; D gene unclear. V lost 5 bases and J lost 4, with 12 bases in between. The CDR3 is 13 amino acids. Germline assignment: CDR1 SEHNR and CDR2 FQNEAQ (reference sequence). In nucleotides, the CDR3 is TGTGCCAGCAGCAGAGAGGAGCAGTACGAGCAGTACTTC. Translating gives CASSREEQYEQYF.

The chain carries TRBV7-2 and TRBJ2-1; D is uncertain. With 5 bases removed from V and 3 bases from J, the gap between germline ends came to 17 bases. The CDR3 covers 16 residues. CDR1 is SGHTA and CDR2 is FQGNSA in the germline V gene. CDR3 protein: CASSLGVTQNYNEQFF. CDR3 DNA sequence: TGTGCCAGCAGCCTAGGCGTCACTCAAAACTACAATGAGCAGTTCTTC.

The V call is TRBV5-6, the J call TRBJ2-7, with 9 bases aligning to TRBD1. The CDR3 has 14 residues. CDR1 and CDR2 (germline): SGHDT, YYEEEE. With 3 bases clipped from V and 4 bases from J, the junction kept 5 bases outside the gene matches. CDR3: CASSSGTGSYEQYF. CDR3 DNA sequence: TGTGCCAGCAGCTCCGGGACAGGGAGTTACGAGCAGTACTTC.